The next 23 T cell receptor beta chains were all read from a single sample in a study of human T cells and chemical hapten exposure (dated by TCRdb to about 2021). The method behind the library was RACE. Sequencing used a NextSeq 500. TCRdb handled the public reads itself, with Q25 trimming in fastp and clone calling in MiXCR, and kept productive beta chains. Each entry merges the rows of one CDR3 protein and shows their most common DNA and genes. Here the sample has under 150,000 distinct CDR3 sequences; over 10% occur a single time. The ten largest clones capture 1.2% to 1.5% of the sample. Read against the paper, the sample's time point label means: patch test 1, 2 weeks after DPC sensitization. The treatment or condition label for this specimen denotes: therapeutic diphenylcyclopropenone sensitization with weekly scalp DPC. Sequencing was performed on whole blood, taken in connection with sensitization to the hapten diphenylcyclopropenone (DPC). Every receptor here comes from a woman aged 45-65 years with alopecia areata. Some clones in this sample may be carry-over from other donors' samples.

This clonotype was observed a handful of times. The rearrangement links TRBV12-3 or TRBV12-4 to TRBJ2-2; TRBD2 matches at 11 bases. This CDR3 is built from 14 residues. V dropped 6 bases and J dropped 6; count of bases not matched to a gene: 3. The CDR3: CASRLSGRAGELFF. The CDR3 DNA sequence: TGTGCCAGCAGACTTAGCGGGAGGGCCGGGGAGCTGTTTTTT.

This clonotype has more than one count but fewer than ten. The chain is built from TRBV7-9 and TRBJ1-2; 7 nucleotides align to TRBD1. The length of the CDR3 is 18 residues. CDR1 is SEHNR, CDR2 FQNEAQ, per germline (reference sequence). V was pared by 1 base and J by 0 bases, with 11 bases of the junction left unmatched. CDR3 sequence (DNA): TGTGCCAGCAGCTTAGGTTCCCTGACAGGGTGGACTAACTATGGCTACACCTTC. Translated: CASSLGSLTGWTNYGYTF.

There are a few counts of this clonotype. The chain carries TRBV28 and TRBJ1-5; D call uncertain. With 3 bases removed from V and 1 base from J, the gap between germline ends came to 13 bases. The CDR3 is made up of 16 amino acids. Germline CDR1 reads MDHEN; CDR2 reads SYDVKM. The CDR3 DNA reads TGTGCCAGCAGTTTTCCCCAGGTGGAGAGCAATCAGCCCCAGCATTTT. Residues: CASSFPQVESNQPQHF.

The chain has TRBV28 and TRBJ1-2; D is undetermined. Germline V CDR1 and CDR2: MDHEN, SYDVKM. With 5 bases removed from V and 5 bases from J, the gap between germline ends came to 21 bases. The CDR3 runs 16 residues. CDR3 protein: CASSTPRDSTVYGYTF. As DNA, the CDR3 is TGTGCCAGCAGTACTCCTAGGGATTCAACGGTATATGGCTACACCTTC.

The table lists this clonotype with many counts. CDR3 sequence: CASGQGRDQYEQYF. As DNA, the CDR3 is TGTGCCAGTGGACAGGGACGGGACCAATACGAGCAGTACTTC. The rearrangement links TRBV2 to TRBJ2-7; 8 bases line up with TRBD1. V was pared by 9 bases and J by 4 bases, with 11 bases of the junction left unmatched. CDR3 length equals 14 residues. Germline CDR1 is SNHLY and CDR2 is FYNNEI. Using reference TRBV2 and TRBJ2-7 for the parts outside the CDR3, the full variable domain is EPEVTQTPSHQVTQMGQEVILRCVPISNHLYFYWYRQILGQKVEFLVSFYNNEISEKSEIFDDQFSVERPDGSNFTLKIRSTKLEDSAMYFCASGQGRDQYEQYFGPGTRLTVT.

This clonotype was recorded many times. As DNA, the CDR3 is TGCGCCAGCAGCGCAGGGGGACTAGCGGGGACAGATACGCAGTATTTT. It encodes CASSAGGLAGTDTQYF. This chain links TRBV4-3 with TRBJ2-3; 13 positions agree with TRBD2. Germline lookup yields CDR1 LGHNA and CDR2 YSLEER. V shed 5 bases and J 3 bases; nucleotides not matched to a gene: 5. The CDR3 runs to 16 residues.

The genes are TRBV18 and TRBJ1-6, with 7 bases that match TRBD1. Trimming took 8 bases from V and 6 from J; bases not matched to a gene: 10. CDR3 size: 15 residues. Germline V lookup: CDR1 KGHSH, CDR2 LQKENI. The CDR3 DNA reads TGTGCCAGCCGATTCACAGGGGAGACTAATTCACCCCTCCACTTT. This translates into CASRFTGETNSPLHF.

This clonotype came up many times. The rearrangement joins TRBV25-1 to TRBJ2-7; D is undetermined. Deletions cut 3 bases from V and 1 base from J, with 10 bases between. There are 14 residues in the CDR3. Germline loops: CDR1 MGHDK, CDR2 SYGVNS. The CDR3 region is CASSDTSRSYEQYF. CDR3 bases: TGTGCCAGCAGTGATACCAGCCGATCCTACGAGCAGTACTTC.

This clonotype was seen only a few times. The chain combines TRBV11-2 with TRBJ2-2; D not certain. The CDR3 spans 14 residues. Germline V lookup: CDR1 SGHAT, CDR2 FQNNGV. With 1 base removed from V and 3 bases from J, the gap between germline ends came to 6 bases. This CDR3 is CASSLVSDTGELFF. The CDR3 nucleotides are TGTGCCAGCAGCTTAGTATCTGACACCGGGGAGCTGTTTTTT.

The rearrangement uses TRBV4-2 and TRBJ1-6; tentatively, D is TRBD1 (6 bases). The CDR3 spans 16 residues. V was pared by 1 base and J by 7 bases, with 14 bases between. CDR1 LGHNA and CDR2 YNFKEQ come from the germline V gene. The CDR3 bases are TGTGCCAGCAGCCAAGCAAGGGGGATGGGAAATTCACCCCTCCACTTT. It yields the protein CASSQARGMGNSPLHF.

This clonotype was counted many times. The rearrangement uses TRBV5-6 and TRBJ2-1; D unclear. CDR1 is SGHDT and CDR2 is YYEEEE in the germline V gene. This CDR3 spans 11 amino acids. V lost 2 bases and J lost 10, with 7 bases in between. CDR3 coding DNA: TGTGCCAGCAGCTTATCACGGGAGCAGTTCTTC. Amino acids: CASSLSREQFF.

This clonotype was counted many times. This CDR3 reads CASSAKRSNTGELFF. The CDR3 DNA reads as TGTGCCAGCAGCGCCAAACGATCCAACACCGGGGAGCTGTTTTTT. V usage is TRBV7-2 and J usage is TRBJ2-2; D not resolved. Trimming removed 5 bases from V and 2 bases from J, with 12 bases in between. The germline gives CDR1 SGHTA, CDR2 FQGNSA. The CDR3 spans 15 residues.

The gene calls are TRBV29-1 and TRBJ2-5; D unclear. The CDR3 loop spans 10 amino acids. CDR1 and CDR2 from the germline V gene are SQVTM and ANQGSEA. V was pared by 3 bases and J by 6 bases, with 5 bases between. CDR3 bases: TGCAGCGTTGATCGACAGACCCAGTACTTC. As protein: CSVDRQTQYF.

Many counts were recorded for this clonotype. The chain carries TRBV7-2 and TRBJ2-3, with a tentative D call TRBD1 (5 bases). Trimming took 0 bases from V and 5 from J, leaving 6 bases between them. This CDR3 comprises 13 residues. CDR1 SGHTA and CDR2 FQGNSA come from the germline V gene. The DNA of the CDR3 is TGTGCCAGCAGCTTAGCAGGGGTAGATACGCAGTATTTT. It yields the protein CASSLAGVDTQYF.

This clonotype was counted only a few times. The chain uses TRBV2 and TRBJ1-6; D not certain. The germline V and J ends were trimmed by 5 bases and 6 bases, with 2 bases remaining between them. Germline CDR1 reads SNHLY; CDR2 reads FYNNEI. The CDR3 contains 11 residues. CDR3 bases: TGTGCCAGCAGTATTAATTCACCCCTCCACTTT. Translating it yields CASSINSPLHF.

The chain employs TRBV27 and TRBJ2-3; D remains unclear. Trimming pared 7 bases from V and 7 bases from J, leaving 12 bases between. The germline V gene has CDR1 MNHEY and CDR2 SMNVEV (reference sequence). This CDR3 comprises 12 residues. CDR3: CASKMTGYTQYF. For the CDR3, the DNA is TGTGCCAGCAAAATGACCGGTTATACGCAGTATTTT.

This clonotype was found a few times. The CDR3 region is CASSRDRGSSYNEQFF. DNA for the CDR3: TGTGCCAGCAGCCGCGACAGGGGAAGCTCCTACAATGAGCAGTTCTTC. V gene TRBV7-2 combines with J gene TRBJ2-1; 8 bases agree with TRBD1. The CDR3 runs 16 residues. CDR1 SGHTA and CDR2 FQGNSA come from the germline V gene. The trim removed 5 bases at V and 0 bases at J, leaving 6 bases unmatched.

This clonotype was recorded at least ten times. For the CDR3, the DNA is TGTGCCAGCAGTCTAAGCGGGACAGGTGGAAACACCATATATTTT. This encodes CASSLSGTGGNTIYF. V and J are TRBV28 and TRBJ1-3; the match to TRBD1 covers 8 bases. V was pared by 5 bases and J by 3 bases, with 6 bases of the junction left unmatched. Germline loops: CDR1 MDHEN, CDR2 SYDVKM. The CDR3 sequence is 15 residues long.

The chain recombines TRBV5-1 with TRBJ2-1; 7 nucleotides align to TRBD2. Germline V lookup: CDR1 SGHRS, CDR2 YFSETQ. With 6 bases clipped from V and 7 bases from J, the junction kept 7 bases outside the gene matches. CDR3 length equals 13 residues. CDR3 region: CASNEVAGNEQFF. CDR3 DNA: TGCGCCAGCAATGAGGTAGCGGGTAATGAGCAGTTCTTC.

The chain has TRBV30 and TRBJ1-5; D not resolved. The CDR3 length is 15 residues. Trimming removed 3 bases at V and 5 bases at J, with 17 bases between. From germline, CDR1 is GTSNPN and CDR2 SVGIG (reference sequence). Here the CDR3 reads CAWRWAGRTYQPQHF. Here the CDR3 DNA reads TGTGCCTGGAGGTGGGCCGGTCGCACCTATCAGCCCCAGCATTTT.

This clonotype was seen more than once but under ten times. This sequence joins TRBV3-1 and TRBJ2-7, with 7 bases identical to TRBD1. V shed 2 bases, J shed 3 bases, and the junction held 1 base outside the gene matches. This CDR3 spans 13 amino acids. From germline, CDR1 is LGHDT and CDR2 YNNKEL (reference sequence). CDR3 DNA sequence: TGTGCCAGCAGCCAAAACAGGGGCTACGAGCAGTACTTC. Protein product: CASSQNRGYEQYF.

V gene TRBV20-1 combines with J gene TRBJ1-4; D unresolved. CDR1 is DFQATT, CDR2 SNEGSKA, per germline (reference sequence). This CDR3 contains 14 residues. Trimming shortened V by 0 bases and J by 6 bases, and 11 bases separated the two germline ends. CDR3 sequence: CSARDKGFHEKLFF. The CDR3 DNA reads TGCAGTGCTAGAGATAAAGGGTTTCATGAAAAACTGTTTTTT.

This clonotype appeared a few times. The rearrangement links TRBV28 to TRBJ2-1; the D gene is possibly TRBD2 (6 bases). The CDR3 extends over 13 amino acids. Trimming took 8 bases from V and 1 from J, leaving 9 bases between them. Germline-derived CDR1 and CDR2 are MDHEN and SYDVKM. CDR3 amino acids: CASLGGSYNEQFF. DNA for the CDR3: TGTGCCAGCTTGGGGGGATCCTACAATGAGCAGTTCTTC.